The clone carrying this T cell receptor beta chain was seen more than once but under ten times. Its antigen is still unknown. Synthesis of TCR cDNA relied on 5'RACE template switching, which attached a universal primer site and UMIs. MiXCR, applied by TCRdb to the 5' RACE reads, yields one record per CDR3 protein. The sample yields about 630,000 distinct CDR3 sequences, around an eighth seen once. These data belong to a study of T cells after yellow fever vaccination. Study findings and constraints: A weaker secondary response peaked on day 5, the primary on day 15. Reappearance after the booster was observed for most primary-vaccination clones (about 97% CD4, about 85% CD8).

Trimming took 2 bases from V and 5 from J, leaving 2 bases between them. CDR3 length: 11 amino acids. The germline CDR1 and CDR2 sequences are MNHNY and SVGAGI (reference sequence). This sequence joins TRBV6-6 and TRBJ2-3, with D unclear. The sample consisted of PBMCs, taken on the day of the yellow fever booster vaccination. The sequence was collected from a man aged 30 to 45 who received the YFV17D yellow fever vaccine. CDR3 sequence (DNA): TGTGCCAGCAGTTACGGAGATACGCAGTATTTT. It encodes CASSYGDTQYF.